The present entry profiles one TCR beta chain with its context. What it binds is unknown. These data belong to a study of shared clonotypes between healthy human individuals. Study as a whole: The cohort comprised a couple of women and a few men. Their ages spanned 18 to 49 years. A donor's plate count was three for CD4 naive and three for CD4 memory; CD8 naive had two and CD8 memory one. Study-level points and caveats: Sampling included only blood; tissue repertoires likely differ.

CDR1 and CDR2 from the germline V gene are MNHEY and SVGAGI. The length of the CDR3 is 15 residues. V dropped 6 bases and J dropped 6; count of bases not matched to a gene: 8. Method: immunoSEQ multiplex PCR; TCRdb's copy keeps in-frame clones and lacks some. Seen here are around 1,000,000 clones, approximately 75% observed once, and the top ten hold more than 0.85%. The clonotype originates from a man younger than 30 in good health. Some clones in this sample may be carry-over from other donors' samples. The specimen sequenced was memory CD4+ T cells from PBMCs. Regarding subset: CD45RA-negative fraction. The chain uses TRBV6-5 and TRBJ2-1; 10 bases are a match to TRBD2. The CDR3 loop reads CASRAPLAGINEQFF. The CDR3 bases are TGTGCCAGCAGGGCCCCACTAGCGGGGATCAATGAGCAGTTCTTC.